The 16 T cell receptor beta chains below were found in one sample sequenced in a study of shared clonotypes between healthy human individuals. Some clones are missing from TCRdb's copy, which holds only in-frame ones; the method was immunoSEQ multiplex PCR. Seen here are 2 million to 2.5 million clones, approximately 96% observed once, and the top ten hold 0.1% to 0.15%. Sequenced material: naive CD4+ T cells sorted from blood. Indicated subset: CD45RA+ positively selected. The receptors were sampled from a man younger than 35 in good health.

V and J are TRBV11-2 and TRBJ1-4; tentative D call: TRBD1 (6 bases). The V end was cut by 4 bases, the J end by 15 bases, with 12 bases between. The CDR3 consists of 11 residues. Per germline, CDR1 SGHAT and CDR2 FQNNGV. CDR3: CASSSNNRVFF. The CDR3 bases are TGTGCCAGCAGCTCGAATAACAGGGTGTTTTTT. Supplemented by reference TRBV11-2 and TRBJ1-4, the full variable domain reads EAGVAQSPRYKIIEKRQSVAFWCNPISGHATLYWYQQILGQGPKLLIQFQNNGVVDDSQLPKDRFSAERLKGVDSTLKIQPAKLEDSAVYLCASSSNNRVFFGSGTQLSVL.

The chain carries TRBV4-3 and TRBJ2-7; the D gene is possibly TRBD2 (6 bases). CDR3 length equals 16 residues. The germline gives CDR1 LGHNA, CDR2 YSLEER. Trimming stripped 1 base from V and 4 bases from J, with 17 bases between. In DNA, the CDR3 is TGCGCCAGCAGCCAAGGGGTAGGGGAGGTTTCATACGAGCAGTACTTC. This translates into CASSQGVGEVSYEQYF.

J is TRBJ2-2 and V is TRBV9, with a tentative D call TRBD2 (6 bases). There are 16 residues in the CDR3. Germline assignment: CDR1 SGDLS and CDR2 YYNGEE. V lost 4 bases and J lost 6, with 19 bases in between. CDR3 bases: TGTGCCAGCAGCACGGGACTTATAGCGAGGGCCGGGGAGCTGTTTTTT. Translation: CASSTGLIARAGELFF.

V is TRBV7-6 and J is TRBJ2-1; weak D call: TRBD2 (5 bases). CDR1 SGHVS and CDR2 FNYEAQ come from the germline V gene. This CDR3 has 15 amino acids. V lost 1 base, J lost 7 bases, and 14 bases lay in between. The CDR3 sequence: CASSLDGGVNNEQFF. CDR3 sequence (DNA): TGTGCCAGCAGCTTAGACGGAGGCGTAAATAATGAGCAGTTCTTC.

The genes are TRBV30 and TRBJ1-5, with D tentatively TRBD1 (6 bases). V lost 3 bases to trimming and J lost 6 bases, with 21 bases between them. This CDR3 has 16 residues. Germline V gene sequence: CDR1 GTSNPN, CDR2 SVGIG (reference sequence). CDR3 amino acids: CAWSERGGVKGQPQHF. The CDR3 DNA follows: TGTGCCTGGAGCGAAAGGGGGGGGGTTAAGGGTCAGCCCCAGCATTTT.

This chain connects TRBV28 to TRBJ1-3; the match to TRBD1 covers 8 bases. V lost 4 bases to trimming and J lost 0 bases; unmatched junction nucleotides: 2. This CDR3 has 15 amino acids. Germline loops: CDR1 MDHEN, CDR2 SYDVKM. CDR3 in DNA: TGTGCCAGCAGTTCACAGGGGGACTCTGGAAACACCATATATTTT. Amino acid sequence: CASSSQGDSGNTIYF.

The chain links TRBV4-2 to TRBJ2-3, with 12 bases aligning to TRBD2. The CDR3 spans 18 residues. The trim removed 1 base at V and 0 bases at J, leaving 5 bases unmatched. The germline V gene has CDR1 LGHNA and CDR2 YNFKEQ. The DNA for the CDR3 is TGTGCCAGCAGCCAAGGCACTAGCGGGGGGAGTAGCACAGATACGCAGTATTTT. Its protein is CASSQGTSGGSSTDTQYF.

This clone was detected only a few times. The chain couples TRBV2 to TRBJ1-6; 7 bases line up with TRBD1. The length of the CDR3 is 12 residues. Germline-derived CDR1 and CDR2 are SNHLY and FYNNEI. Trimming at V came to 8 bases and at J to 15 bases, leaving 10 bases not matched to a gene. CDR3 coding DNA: TGTGCCAGCGGGGAGACAGGGAGTGGCCTCCACTTT. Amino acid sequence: CASGETGSGLHF.

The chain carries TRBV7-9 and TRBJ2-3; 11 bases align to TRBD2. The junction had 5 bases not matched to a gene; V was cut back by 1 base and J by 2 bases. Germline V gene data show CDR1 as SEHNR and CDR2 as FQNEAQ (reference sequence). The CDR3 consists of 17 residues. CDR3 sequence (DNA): TGTGCCAGCAGCTTAGGGGAACTAGCGGGGGCCACAGATACGCAGTATTTT. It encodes CASSLGELAGATDTQYF.

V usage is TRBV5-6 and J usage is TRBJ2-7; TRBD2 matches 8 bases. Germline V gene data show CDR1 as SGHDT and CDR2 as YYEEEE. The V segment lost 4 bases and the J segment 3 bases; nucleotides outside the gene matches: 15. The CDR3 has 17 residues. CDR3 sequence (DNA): TGTGCCAGCAGCCTGCCCTTGGGTAGCGGGAAAGTCTACGAGCAGTACTTC. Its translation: CASSLPLGSGKVYEQYF.

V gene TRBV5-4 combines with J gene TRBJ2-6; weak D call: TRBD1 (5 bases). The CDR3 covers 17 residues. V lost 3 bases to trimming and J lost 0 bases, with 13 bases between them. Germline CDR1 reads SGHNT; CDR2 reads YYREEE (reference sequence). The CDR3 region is CASSYAGLTSGANVLTF. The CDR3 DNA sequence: TGTGCCAGCAGCTACGCAGGGTTGACCTCTGGGGCCAACGTCCTGACTTTC.

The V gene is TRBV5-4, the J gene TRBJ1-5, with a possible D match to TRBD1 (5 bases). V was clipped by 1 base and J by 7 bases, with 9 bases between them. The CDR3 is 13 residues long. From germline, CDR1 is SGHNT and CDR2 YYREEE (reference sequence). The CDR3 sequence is CASSLCRDQPQHF. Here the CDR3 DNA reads TGTGCCAGCAGCTTGTGCCGGGACCAGCCCCAGCATTTT.

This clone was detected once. For the CDR3, the DNA is TGCGCCAGCAGCCGGGGCGGGGGACTCCTCACAGATACGCAGTATTTT. Translating gives CASSRGGGLLTDTQYF. The rearrangement joins TRBV5-1 to TRBJ2-3; 7 positions match TRBD2. The V gene's germline CDR1 is SGHRS and CDR2 YFSETQ. The CDR3 runs 16 residues. With 4 bases clipped from V and 2 bases from J, the junction kept 10 bases outside the gene matches.

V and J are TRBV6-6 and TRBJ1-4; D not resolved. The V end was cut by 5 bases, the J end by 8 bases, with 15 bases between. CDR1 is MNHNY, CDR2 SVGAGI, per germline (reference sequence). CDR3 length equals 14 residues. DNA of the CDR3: TGTGCCAGCAGTCGGGCGGGAAATCGCGAAAAACTGTTTTTT. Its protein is CASSRAGNREKLFF.

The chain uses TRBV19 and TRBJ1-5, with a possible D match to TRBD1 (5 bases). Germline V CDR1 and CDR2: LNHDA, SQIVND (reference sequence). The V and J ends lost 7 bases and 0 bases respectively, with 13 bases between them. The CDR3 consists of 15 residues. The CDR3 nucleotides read TGTGCCAGTACCTCTCGGGGGGATAGCAATCAGCCCCAGCATTTT. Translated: CASTSRGDSNQPQHF.

CDR3 DNA: TGTGCCTGGAGTGTACAGACAGGGATGGGCAATCAGCCCCAGCATTTT. It codes for CAWSVQTGMGNQPQHF. The V call is TRBV30, the J call TRBJ1-5; 7 bases match TRBD1. Trimming cost V 0 bases and J 2 bases; bases outside gene matches: 7. The CDR3 is made up of 16 amino acids. The germline V gene has CDR1 GTSNPN and CDR2 SVGIG (reference sequence). Full variable domain (remainder filled in from reference TRBV30 and TRBJ1-5): SQTIHQWPATLVQPVGSPLSLECTVEGTSNPNLYWYRQAAGRGLQLLFYSVGIGQISSEVPQNLSASRPQDRQFILSSKKLLLSDSGFYLCAWSVQTGMGNQPQHFGDGTRLSIL.